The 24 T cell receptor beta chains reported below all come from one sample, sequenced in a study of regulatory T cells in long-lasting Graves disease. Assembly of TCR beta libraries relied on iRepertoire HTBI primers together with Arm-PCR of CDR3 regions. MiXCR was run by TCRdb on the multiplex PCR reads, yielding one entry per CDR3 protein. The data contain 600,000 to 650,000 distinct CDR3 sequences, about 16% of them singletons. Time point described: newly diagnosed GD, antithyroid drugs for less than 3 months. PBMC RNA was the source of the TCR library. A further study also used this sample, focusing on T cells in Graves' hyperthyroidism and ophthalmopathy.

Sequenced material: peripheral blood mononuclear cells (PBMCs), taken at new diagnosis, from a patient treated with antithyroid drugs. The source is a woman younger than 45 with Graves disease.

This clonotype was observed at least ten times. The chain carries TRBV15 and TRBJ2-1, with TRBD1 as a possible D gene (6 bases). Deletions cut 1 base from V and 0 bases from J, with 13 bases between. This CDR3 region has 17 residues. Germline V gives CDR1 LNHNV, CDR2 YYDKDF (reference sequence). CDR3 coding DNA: TGTGCCACCAGCAGAGGAACCACAGGGAGCTCCTACAATGAGCAGTTCTTC. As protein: CATSRGTTGSSYNEQFF.

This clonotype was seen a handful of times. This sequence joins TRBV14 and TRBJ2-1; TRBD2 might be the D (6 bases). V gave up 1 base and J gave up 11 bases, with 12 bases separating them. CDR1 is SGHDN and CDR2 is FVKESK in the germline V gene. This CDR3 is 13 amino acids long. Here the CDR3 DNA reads TGTGCCAGCAGCCAAGTTACGGGACTCCAGCAGTTCTTC. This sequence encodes CASSQVTGLQQFF.

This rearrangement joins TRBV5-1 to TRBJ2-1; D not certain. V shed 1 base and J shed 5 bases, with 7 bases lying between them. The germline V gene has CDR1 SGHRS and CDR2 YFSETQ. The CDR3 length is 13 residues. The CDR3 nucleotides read TGCGCCAGCAGCTTGTCCCATAACAATGAGCAGTTCTTC. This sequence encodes CASSLSHNNEQFF.

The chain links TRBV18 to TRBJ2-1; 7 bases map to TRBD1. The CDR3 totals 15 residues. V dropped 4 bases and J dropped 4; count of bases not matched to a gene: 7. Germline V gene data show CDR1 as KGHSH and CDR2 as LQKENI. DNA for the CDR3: TGTGCCAGCTCACTCCGGGACAGAACATACAATGAGCAGTTCTTC. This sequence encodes CASSLRDRTYNEQFF.

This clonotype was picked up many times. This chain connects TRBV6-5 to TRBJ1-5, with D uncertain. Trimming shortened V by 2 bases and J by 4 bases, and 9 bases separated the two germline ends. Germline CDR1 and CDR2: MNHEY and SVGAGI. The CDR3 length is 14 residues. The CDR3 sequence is CASSYVGANQPQHF. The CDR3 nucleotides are TGTGCCAGCAGTTACGTGGGCGCGAATCAGCCCCAGCATTTT.

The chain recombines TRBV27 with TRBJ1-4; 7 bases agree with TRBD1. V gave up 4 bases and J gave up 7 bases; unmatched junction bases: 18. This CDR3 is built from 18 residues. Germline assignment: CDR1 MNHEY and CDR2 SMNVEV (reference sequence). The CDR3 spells CASSSRTGGEDPSEKLFF. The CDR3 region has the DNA TGTGCCAGCAGTTCACGGACAGGTGGGGAAGATCCGTCTGAAAAACTGTTTTTT.

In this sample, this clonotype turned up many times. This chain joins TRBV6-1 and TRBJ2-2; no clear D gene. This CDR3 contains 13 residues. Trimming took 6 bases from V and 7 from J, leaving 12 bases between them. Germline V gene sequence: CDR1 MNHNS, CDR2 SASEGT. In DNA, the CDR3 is TGTGCCAGCAGGCAAGCCGGCAGCGGGGAGCTGTTTTTT. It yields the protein CASRQAGSGELFF.

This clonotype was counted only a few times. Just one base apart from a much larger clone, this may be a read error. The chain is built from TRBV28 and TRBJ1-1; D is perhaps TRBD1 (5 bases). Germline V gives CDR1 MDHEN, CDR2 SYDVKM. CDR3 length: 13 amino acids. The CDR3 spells CASRKGTRTEALF. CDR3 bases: TGTGCCAGCAGAAAAGGGACGCGCACTGAAGCTCTCTTT.

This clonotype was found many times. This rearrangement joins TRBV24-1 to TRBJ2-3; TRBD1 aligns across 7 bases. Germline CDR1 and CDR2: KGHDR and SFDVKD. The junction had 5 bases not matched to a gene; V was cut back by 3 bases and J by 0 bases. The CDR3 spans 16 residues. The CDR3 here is CATSDNVGQSTDTQYF. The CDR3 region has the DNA TGTGCCACCAGTGATAACGTGGGACAGAGCACAGATACGCAGTATTTT.

CDR3 in DNA: TGTGCCAGCAGCCCCACGATCGAGTCTCACAGTGGCTACACCTTC. The encoded protein is CASSPTIESHSGYTF. The chain links TRBV3-1 to TRBJ1-2; no definite D call. V gave up 4 bases and J gave up 7 bases, with 19 bases separating them. CDR3 size: 15 residues. Germline V gives CDR1 LGHDT, CDR2 YNNKEL (reference sequence). The entire variable domain, with the rest obtained from reference TRBV3-1 and TRBJ1-2, is as follows: DTAVSQTPKYLVTQMGNDKSIKCEQNLGHDTMYWYKQDSKKFLKIMFSYNNKELIINETVPNRFSPKSPDKAHLNLHINSLELGDSAVYFCASSPTIESHSGYTFGSGTRLTVV.

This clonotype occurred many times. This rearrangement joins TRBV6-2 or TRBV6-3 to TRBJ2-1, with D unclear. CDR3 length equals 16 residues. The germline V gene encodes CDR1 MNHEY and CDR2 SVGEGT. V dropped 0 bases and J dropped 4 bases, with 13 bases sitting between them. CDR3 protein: CASSYSPSDGYNEQFF. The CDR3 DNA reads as TGTGCCAGCAGTTACTCACCCTCGGACGGATACAATGAGCAGTTCTTC.

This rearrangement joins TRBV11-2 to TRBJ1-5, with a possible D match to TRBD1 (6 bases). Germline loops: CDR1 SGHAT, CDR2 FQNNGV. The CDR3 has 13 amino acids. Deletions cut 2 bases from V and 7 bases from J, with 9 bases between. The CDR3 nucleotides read TGTGCCAGCAGCTTAAACAGGGCCCAGCCCCAGCATTTT. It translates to CASSLNRAQPQHF.

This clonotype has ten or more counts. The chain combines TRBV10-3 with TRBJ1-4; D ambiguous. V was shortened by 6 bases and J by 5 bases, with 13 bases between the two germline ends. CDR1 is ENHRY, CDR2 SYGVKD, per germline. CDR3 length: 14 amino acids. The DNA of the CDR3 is TGTGCCATCAGGCCGGATGGCCCAAATGAAAAACTGTTTTTT. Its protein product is CAIRPDGPNEKLFF.

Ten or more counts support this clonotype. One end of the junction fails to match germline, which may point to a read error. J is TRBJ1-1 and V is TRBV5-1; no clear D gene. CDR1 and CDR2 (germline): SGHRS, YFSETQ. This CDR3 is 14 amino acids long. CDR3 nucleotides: TGTGCCAGCAGCTTAGTCAGAATGAACACTGAAGCTTTCTTT. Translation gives CASSLVRMNTEAFF. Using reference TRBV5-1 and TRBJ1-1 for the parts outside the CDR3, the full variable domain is KAGVTQTPRYLIKTRGQQVTLSCSPISGHRSVSWYQQTPGQGLQFLFEYFSETQRNKGNFPGRFSGRQFSNSRSEMNVSTLELGDSALYLCASSLVRMNTEAFFGQGTRLTVV.

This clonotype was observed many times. The CDR3 here is CSAPSGQAHGQPQHF. The CDR3 bases are TGCAGTGCACCCTCGGGACAGGCCCATGGCCAGCCCCAGCATTTT. The V and J genes are TRBV20-1 and TRBJ1-5; 8 positions agree with TRBD1. The CDR3 covers 15 residues. The trim removed 6 bases at V and 7 bases at J, leaving 14 bases unmatched. Germline CDR1 and CDR2: DFQATT and SNEGSKA (reference sequence).

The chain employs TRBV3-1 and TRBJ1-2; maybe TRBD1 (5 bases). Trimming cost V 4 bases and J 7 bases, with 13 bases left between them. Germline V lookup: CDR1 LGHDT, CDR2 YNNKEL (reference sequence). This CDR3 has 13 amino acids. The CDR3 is CASSPEGTGGYTF. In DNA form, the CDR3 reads TGTGCCAGCAGCCCTGAGGGGACTGGTGGCTACACCTTC.

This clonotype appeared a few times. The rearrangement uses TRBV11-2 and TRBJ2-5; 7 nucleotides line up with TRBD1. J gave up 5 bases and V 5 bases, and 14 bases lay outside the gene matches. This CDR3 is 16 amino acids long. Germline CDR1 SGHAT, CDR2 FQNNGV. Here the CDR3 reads CASSPTTGWVGETQYF. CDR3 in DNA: TGTGCCAGCAGCCCGACGACAGGGTGGGTGGGTGAGACCCAGTACTTC.

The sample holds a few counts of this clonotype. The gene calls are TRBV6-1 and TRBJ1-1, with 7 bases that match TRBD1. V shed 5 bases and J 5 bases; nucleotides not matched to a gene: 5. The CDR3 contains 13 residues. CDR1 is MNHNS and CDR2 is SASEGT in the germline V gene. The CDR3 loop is CASSRDSGTEAFF. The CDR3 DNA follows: TGTGCCAGCAGTAGGGACAGCGGAACTGAAGCTTTCTTT.

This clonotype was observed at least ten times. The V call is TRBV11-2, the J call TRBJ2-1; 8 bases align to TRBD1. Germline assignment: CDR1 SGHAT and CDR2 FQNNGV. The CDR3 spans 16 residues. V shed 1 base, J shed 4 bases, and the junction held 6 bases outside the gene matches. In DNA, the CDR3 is TGTGCCAGCAGCTTAGGACAGGGGCCATTTTACAATGAGCAGTTCTTC. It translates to CASSLGQGPFYNEQFF.

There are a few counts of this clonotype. The CDR3 loop is CASSLGIAKNIQYF. The CDR3 bases are TGCGCCAGCAGCTTAGGCATAGCCAAAAACATTCAGTACTTC. The J gene is TRBJ2-4, the V gene TRBV5-1; no definite D call. Trimming removed 2 bases from V and 0 bases from J, with 6 bases in between. This CDR3 region has 14 residues. Germline V CDR1 and CDR2: SGHRS, YFSETQ.

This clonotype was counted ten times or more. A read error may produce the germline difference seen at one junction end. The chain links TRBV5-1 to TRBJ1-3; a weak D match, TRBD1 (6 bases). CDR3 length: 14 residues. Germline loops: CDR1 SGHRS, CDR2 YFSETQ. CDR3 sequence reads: CASSPGASGNTIYF. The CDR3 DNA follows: TGTGCCAGTAGTCCAGGGGCGTCTGGAAACACCATATATTTT.

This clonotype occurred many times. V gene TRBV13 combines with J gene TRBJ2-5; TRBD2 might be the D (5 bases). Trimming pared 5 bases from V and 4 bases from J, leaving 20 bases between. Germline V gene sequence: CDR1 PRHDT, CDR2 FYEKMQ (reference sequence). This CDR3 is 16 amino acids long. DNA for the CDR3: TGTGCCAGCAGCCCATCGGCCGAGGGCGGTCTAGAGACCCAGTACTTC. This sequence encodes CASSPSAEGGLETQYF.

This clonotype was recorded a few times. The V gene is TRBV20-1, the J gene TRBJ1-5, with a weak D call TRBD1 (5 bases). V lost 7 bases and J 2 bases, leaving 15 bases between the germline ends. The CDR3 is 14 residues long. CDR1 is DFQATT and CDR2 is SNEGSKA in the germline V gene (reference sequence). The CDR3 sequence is CSVAGGSGNQPQHF. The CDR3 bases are TGCAGTGTCGCGGGGGGATCTGGCAATCAGCCCCAGCATTTT.

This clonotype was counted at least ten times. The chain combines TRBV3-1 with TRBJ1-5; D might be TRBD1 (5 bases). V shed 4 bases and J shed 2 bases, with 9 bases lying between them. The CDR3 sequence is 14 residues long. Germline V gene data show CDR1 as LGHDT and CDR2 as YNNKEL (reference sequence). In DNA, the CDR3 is TGTGCCAGCAGCCTATCGACAGGCAATCAGCCCCAGCATTTT. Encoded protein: CASSLSTGNQPQHF.